The 25 T cell receptor beta chains below all came from one sample that was sequenced in a study of metastatic and nonmetastatic thyroid tumors. No treatment of any kind had been given to any patient before thyroid surgery. TCRdb re-clonotyped the PCR reads through MiXCR. Of 20,000 to 25,000 clones listed, about 24% are singletons. The source material was tumor tissue. The receptor source for this set is a male donor with papillary thyroid cancer or a benign thyroid nodule (not recorded which). Some clones in this sample may be carry-over from other donors' samples.

On this clone: This may be a read error: a much more frequent sequence differs by one nucleotide. The rearrangement links TRBV6-1 to TRBJ1-4; perhaps TRBD1 as D (5 bases). Looked up from germline, CDR1 is MNHNS and CDR2 is SASEGT. The CDR3 is 14 amino acids. V lost 4 bases and J 5 bases, leaving 11 bases between the germline ends. The CDR3 loop is CASSAGGKNEKLFF. As DNA, the CDR3 is TGTGCCAGCAGTGCGGGGGGGAAAAATGAAAAACTGTTTTTT.

On this clone: A much larger clonotype is one base distant, so this may be a read error. The chain carries TRBV7-9 and TRBJ1-6; D is unresolved. The CDR3 is 10 amino acids. Trimming removed 7 bases at V and 13 bases at J, with 8 bases between. Looked up from germline, CDR1 is SEHNR and CDR2 is FQNEAQ (reference sequence). The CDR3 DNA reads TGTGCCAGCACCGCTCTTCCCCTCCACTTT. Its translation: CASTALPLHF.

In this sample, this clone turned up a few times. A much larger clone lies one base from this, so it may be a read error. The J gene is TRBJ2-3, the V gene TRBV4-1, with no clear D. Per the germline V gene, CDR1 is MGHRA and CDR2 is YSYEKL. The CDR3 consists of 14 residues. CDR3 DNA sequence: TGCTCCAGCAGCCAAGATTCGGTCGGGGATACGCAGTATTTT. This translates into CSSSQDSVGDTQYF.

This clone was seen many times. The chain recombines TRBV27 with TRBJ2-7, with TRBD2 matching over 9 bases. Trimming at V came to 7 bases and at J to 3 bases, leaving 13 bases not matched to a gene. This CDR3 is 16 amino acids long. Germline CDR1 and CDR2: MNHEY and SMNVEV (reference sequence). CDR3 in DNA: TGTGCCAGCAACCCCGGAGCAGCGGGAGGTGGCTACGAGCAGTACTTC. As protein: CASNPGAAGGGYEQYF.

This clone was observed a handful of times. This chain joins TRBV15 and TRBJ1-1; D is unresolved. Trimming shortened V by 5 bases and J by 0 bases, and 16 bases separated the two germline ends. Germline loops: CDR1 LNHNV, CDR2 YYDKDF (reference sequence). The CDR3 contains 16 residues. CDR3 region: CATSGYYLEVNTEAFF. The CDR3 nucleotides read TGTGCCACCAGCGGATATTACTTGGAGGTGAACACTGAAGCTTTCTTT.

This clone has a handful of counts. The chain employs TRBV6-1 and TRBJ2-7, with D hard to call. There are 14 residues in the CDR3. Germline CDR1 reads MNHNS; CDR2 reads SASEGT. V was pared by 8 bases and J by 0 bases, with 14 bases between. The DNA of the CDR3 is TGTGCCAGCTTTGAACTTTACCCCTCCTACGAGCAGTACTTC. As protein: CASFELYPSYEQYF.

This clone was picked up many times. V is TRBV18 and J is TRBJ2-5, with 16 bases that match TRBD2. The CDR3 extends over 17 amino acids. CDR1 is KGHSH, CDR2 LQKENI, per germline. The ends lost 3 bases at V and 3 bases at J; junction bases unmatched: 4. CDR3 nucleotides: TGTGCCAGCTCACCGGGGACTAGCGGGAGGGCTGAAGAGACCCAGTACTTC. This gives the protein CASSPGTSGRAEETQYF.

The table lists this clone with many counts. The V and J genes are TRBV4-2 and TRBJ2-3; D is ambiguous. Germline V gene sequence: CDR1 LGHNA, CDR2 YNFKEQ. The CDR3 loop spans 16 amino acids. The germline V and J ends were trimmed by 8 bases and 1 base, with 19 bases remaining between them. The CDR3 sequence: CASQPLSPPGTDTQYF. The CDR3 DNA reads TGTGCCAGCCAACCACTAAGTCCACCCGGCACAGATACGCAGTATTTT.

The chain uses TRBV11-2 and TRBJ1-2; D uncertain. The germline CDR1 and CDR2 sequences are SGHAT and FQNNGV. The CDR3 loop spans 15 amino acids. V lost 1 base and J lost 2, with 11 bases in between. In nucleotides, the CDR3 is TGTGCCAGCAGCTTAGTCGGCAGCACCAACTATGGCTACACCTTC. Residues: CASSLVGSTNYGYTF.

This clone was seen only a few times. One base away lies a much larger clone, so this may be a sequencing read error. The chain uses TRBV5-1 and TRBJ2-1; D may match TRBD1 or TRBD2 (6 bases each). The V gene's germline CDR1 is SGHRS and CDR2 YFSETQ. The V end lost 0 bases, the J end lost 7 bases, and 11 bases lay between the germline ends. The CDR3 extends over 14 amino acids. The CDR3: CASSLVGGRNEQFF. The CDR3 nucleotides read TGCGCCAGCAGCTTGGTTGGGGGGCGGAATGAGCAGTTCTTC.

This clone occurred many times. A read error may produce the germline difference seen at one junction end. The sample carries other DNA sequences with the same CDR3. This rearrangement joins TRBV3-1 to TRBJ1-4; D may be TRBD1 (6 bases). Per germline, CDR1 LGHDT and CDR2 YNNKEL (reference sequence). The CDR3 extends over 15 amino acids. The CDR3 is CVSSYGGQRPEKLFF. The CDR3, as DNA: TGTGTCAGCAGCTACGGAGGACAGCGCCCCGAAAAACTGTTTTTT. Drawing the rest from reference TRBV3-1 and TRBJ1-4, the complete variable domain is DTAVSQTPKYLVTQMGNDKSIKCEQNLGHDTMYWYKQDSKKFLKIMFSYNNKELIINETVPNRFSPKSPDKAHLNLHINSLELGDSAVYFCVSSYGGQRPEKLFFGSGTQLSVL.

This clone was seen many times. The V gene is TRBV28, the J gene TRBJ2-3; a weak D match, TRBD2 (5 bases). Germline V CDR1 and CDR2: MDHEN, SYDVKM. The V end was cut by 3 bases, the J end by 0 bases, with 10 bases between. The CDR3 spans 15 residues. CDR3 residues: CASSFGDSSTDTQYF. The CDR3, as DNA: TGTGCCAGCAGTTTCGGGGATTCTAGCACAGATACGCAGTATTTT.

This clone was seen at least ten times. V is TRBV2 and J is TRBJ1-5, with TRBD1 matching 12 bases. J gave up 6 bases and V 4 bases, and 4 bases lay outside the gene matches. Germline V CDR1 and CDR2: SNHLY, FYNNEI. The CDR3 runs 15 residues. CDR3 sequence: CASSAGTGGGQPQHF. As DNA, the CDR3 is TGTGCCAGCAGTGCCGGGACAGGGGGCGGTCAGCCCCAGCATTTT. Full variable domain (missing parts from reference TRBV2 and TRBJ1-5): EPEVTQTPSHQVTQMGQEVILRCVPISNHLYFYWYRQILGQKVEFLVSFYNNEISEKSEIFDDQFSVERPDGSNFTLKIRSTKLEDSAMYFCASSAGTGGGQPQHFGDGTRLSIL.

Concerning this clone: This sequence may be a read error, since a much larger clone differs from it by one base. J is TRBJ2-3 and V is TRBV10-3; D gene unclear. Trimming stripped 0 bases from V and 5 bases from J, with 12 bases between. Germline V lookup: CDR1 ENHRY, CDR2 SYGVKD. The CDR3 has 15 residues. The CDR3: CAISESGSFIDTQYF. The CDR3 coding sequence is TGTGCCATCAGTGAGTCGGGCAGCTTCATAGATACGCAGTATTTT.

In its sample, this clone was seen a few times. The chain employs TRBV5-1 and TRBJ2-7; 8 bases are a match to TRBD2. Germline values: CDR1 SGHRS, CDR2 YFSETQ. The junction had 11 bases not matched to a gene; V was cut back by 7 bases and J by 5 bases. The CDR3 contains 14 residues. CDR3 loop: CASGRGGLVNEQYF. CDR3 coding DNA: TGCGCCAGCGGTCGGGGGGGGCTAGTTAACGAGCAGTACTTC.

This clone was observed many times. The chain couples TRBV2 to TRBJ2-1; TRBD2 aligns across 8 bases. CDR1 is SNHLY and CDR2 is FYNNEI in the germline V gene. This CDR3 has 15 residues. The V and J ends lost 7 bases and 2 bases, in that order; junction bases with no gene match: 7. Here the CDR3 DNA reads TGTGCCAGCAAAAGGGAGCGGGAGCCCTACAATGAGCAGTTCTTC. It specifies CASKREREPYNEQFF.

In its sample, this clone was seen many times. The V and J genes are TRBV29-1 and TRBJ1-1, with 9 positions matching TRBD1. The ends lost 6 bases at V and 3 bases at J; junction bases unmatched: 5. The germline gives CDR1 SQVTM, CDR2 ANQGSEA. This CDR3 is built from 13 residues. CDR3 DNA: TGCAGCGTAGGGACAGGGCGGCACACTGAAGCTTTCTTT. Translation gives CSVGTGRHTEAFF.

With regard to this clone: The junction and the germline gene differ at one end; a read error may be behind it. The rearrangement uses TRBV20-1 and TRBJ2-7; possible D gene TRBD2, 6 bases. The CDR3 is 16 residues long. CDR1 and CDR2 from the germline V gene are DFQATT and SNEGSKA (reference sequence). For the CDR3, the DNA is TGCAGTGCTATGGCCTCGGGGGAAGGGTACTCCTACGATCAGTACTTC. It specifies CSAMASGEGYSYDQYF.

This clone was detected ten times or more. The J gene is TRBJ2-2, the V gene TRBV7-2; either TRBD1 or TRBD2 may fit D (5 bases each). Trimming removed 4 bases at V and 8 bases at J, with 23 bases between. CDR1 and CDR2 from the germline V gene are SGHTA and FQGNSA. CDR3 length: 17 residues. The CDR3 loop is CASSYLPGRLPGGELFF. The CDR3 region has the DNA TGTGCCAGCAGCTACCTTCCGGGGCGCCTTCCGGGGGGGGAGCTGTTTTTT. Based on the CDR3 plus reference TRBV7-2 and TRBJ2-2, the full variable domain is GAGVSQSPSNKVTEKGKDVELRCDPISGHTALYWYRQSLGQGLEFLIYFQGNSAPDKSGLPSDRFSAERTGGSVSTLTIQRTQQEDSAVYLCASSYLPGRLPGGELFFGEGSRLTVL.

This clone has a count of ten or more. The V gene is TRBV27, the J gene TRBJ2-1; 8 nucleotides agree with TRBD2. CDR1 and CDR2 from the germline V gene are MNHEY and SMNVEV (reference sequence). J was trimmed by 6 bases and V by 3 bases; bases with no gene match: 10. The CDR3 covers 16 residues. This CDR3 is CASSFSRVAGTNEQFF. In DNA, the CDR3 is TGTGCCAGCAGTTTCTCTCGGGTAGCGGGAACCAATGAGCAGTTCTTC.

As regards this clone: At one end the junction does not follow the germline gene, possibly because of a read error. The chain links TRBV6-5 to TRBJ1-1; 12 bases line up with TRBD1. The CDR3 spans 15 residues. Germline loops: CDR1 MNHEY, CDR2 SVGAGI. CDR3 DNA: TGTCCCAGCAGTTATCGGTCCGGGACAGGGGGCAAAGCTTTCTTT. This translates into CPSSYRSGTGGKAFF.

In this sample, this clone turned up once. The chain recombines TRBV20-1 with TRBJ2-1, with TRBD2 identical over 10 bases. Losses at the gene ends were 6 bases for V and 9 bases for J; bases not matched to a gene: 11. This CDR3 has 14 amino acids. Germline loops: CDR1 DFQATT, CDR2 SNEGSKA (reference sequence). This CDR3 reads CSAKGVLAGCEQFF. CDR3 nucleotide sequence: TGCAGTGCCAAGGGGGTACTAGCGGGATGTGAGCAGTTCTTC.

V and J are TRBV2 and TRBJ2-7; D unclear. CDR3 size: 12 residues. V was trimmed by 1 base and J by 2 bases, leaving 3 bases between them. Per the germline V gene, CDR1 is SNHLY and CDR2 is FYNNEI. The CDR3: CASSEDTYEQYF. The CDR3 DNA reads TGTGCCAGCAGTGAAGACACCTACGAGCAGTACTTC.

This clone has ten or more counts. The V and J genes are TRBV3-1 and TRBJ2-7; D remains unclear. Trimming cost V 4 bases and J 0 bases, with 13 bases left between them. The CDR3 extends over 15 amino acids. The V gene's germline CDR1 is LGHDT and CDR2 YNNKEL (reference sequence). CDR3 sequence: CASSPTLGGSYEQYF. The CDR3 region has the DNA TGTGCCAGCAGCCCCACCCTAGGTGGCTCCTACGAGCAGTACTTC.

Note on this clone: This sample also contains other DNA sequences that code for the same CDR3. The V gene is TRBV20-1, the J gene TRBJ2-1; a possible D gene is TRBD1 (5 bases). V lost 5 bases and J lost 4, with 12 bases in between. CDR3 length: 13 residues. The germline V gene has CDR1 DFQATT and CDR2 SNEGSKA (reference sequence). CDR3 nucleotide sequence: TGCAGTGCTTTCCGTGGGGCGTACAATGAGCAGTTCTTC. It codes for CSAFRGAYNEQFF.